The 5 T cell receptor beta chains in this list originate from one sample, sequenced in a study of blood T cell repertoires in COVID-19. Profiled with immunoSEQ multiplex PCR; TCRdb holds only in-frame clones, not every one. Here the sample spans fewer than 350,000 clones, roughly 86% being singletons. The material sequenced was peripheral blood. All receptors come from a woman aged 25 to 39 who had recovered from COVID-19.

The chain joins TRBV14 to TRBJ2-3; 7 bases are a match to TRBD1. CDR3 length: 16 amino acids. V dropped 4 bases and J dropped 5; count of bases not matched to a gene: 12. Per the germline V gene, CDR1 is SGHDN and CDR2 is FVKESK. The CDR3 here is CASSPVGDRVRDTQYF. The CDR3 bases are TGTGCCAGCAGCCCAGTGGGAGACAGGGTCAGAGATACGCAGTATTTT.

This clone has more than one count but fewer than ten. The CDR3 DNA sequence: TGCGCCAGCAGGGCAAATTCCGGGACAGGGGACTCCTATGGCTACACCTTC. Translated, it gives CASRANSGTGDSYGYTF. This chain links TRBV4-1 with TRBJ1-2, with 10 bases aligning to TRBD1. CDR3 length: 17 residues. The J segment lost 4 bases and the V segment lost 6 bases, leaving 14 bases of the junction unmatched. Germline V CDR1 and CDR2: MGHRA, YSYEKL.

This chain links TRBV11-1 with TRBJ2-1; D may be TRBD1 (5 bases). Per germline, CDR1 SGHAT and CDR2 FQDESV (reference sequence). Deletions cut 3 bases from V and 6 bases from J, with 9 bases between. CDR3 size: 13 residues. Written as DNA, the CDR3 is TGTGCCAGCAGCTTTTCAGGGCCCAATGAGCAGTTCTTC. Translating it yields CASSFSGPNEQFF.

This clone was counted a few times. The chain has TRBV12-3 or TRBV12-4 and TRBJ2-7, with D possibly matching TRBD1 (5 bases). Deletions cut 8 bases from V and 2 bases from J, with 7 bases between. This CDR3 has 11 residues. The CDR3 nucleotides are TGTGCCAGCTCAGGGACCTACGAGCAGTACTTC. Protein product: CASSGTYEQYF.

V usage is TRBV6-5 and J usage is TRBJ1-1, with D possibly TRBD1 on 6 matching bases. Per germline, CDR1 MNHEY and CDR2 SVGAGI. The CDR3 extends over 13 amino acids. Trimming stripped 6 bases from V and 1 base from J, with 9 bases between. The CDR3 region is CASSTQGNTEAFF. DNA of the CDR3: TGTGCCAGCAGCACACAGGGGAACACTGAAGCTTTCTTT.